The 25 T cell receptor beta chains below come from one sample, sequenced in a study of T-cell reconstitution after alpha-beta-depleted transplantation in children. TCRbeta library preparation incorporated unique molecular identifiers. TCRdb called the PCR reads again in MiXCR, with one record for every CDR3 protein. The table lists about a million distinct CDR3 sequences, roughly 31% of them singletons. The sequencing used PBMCs, mostly from graft donor cells, collected 360 days after TCRalphabeta/CD19-depleted stem cell transplant. These receptors came from a boy under three years old who had a stem cell transplant for SCID, so the T cells may come from the graft donor.

This clonotype was detected only a few times. The chain joins TRBV7-9 to TRBJ1-1, with no clear D. Trimming removed 1 base from V and 6 bases from J, with 9 bases in between. Germline V CDR1 and CDR2: SEHNR, FQNEAQ (reference sequence). The CDR3 runs 13 residues. The CDR3 sequence is CASSLEPRAEAFF. Here the CDR3 DNA reads TGTGCCAGCAGCTTAGAACCTAGGGCTGAAGCTTTCTTT.

In its sample, this clonotype was seen once. V gene TRBV5-1 combines with J gene TRBJ1-1, with unresolved D. Trimming cost V 3 bases and J 8 bases, with 17 bases left between them. CDR1 is SGHRS and CDR2 is YFSETQ in the germline V gene. The CDR3 runs to 14 residues. This CDR3 reads CASSSLSSAKEAFF. CDR3 nucleotides: TGCGCCAGCAGCTCGCTTTCGTCCGCGAAGGAAGCTTTCTTT.

The chain joins TRBV11-2 to TRBJ1-4; a weak D match, TRBD1 (5 bases). Trimming stripped 3 bases from V and 3 bases from J, with 8 bases between. Germline V gene sequence: CDR1 SGHAT, CDR2 FQNNGV. This CDR3 spans 14 amino acids. CDR3 DNA sequence: TGTGCCAGCAGCTTCGGGACGTCTAATGAAAAACTGTTTTTT. Its translation: CASSFGTSNEKLFF.

This clonotype appeared a few times. The CDR3 nucleotides read TGCAGCGTTAAGGGTGTGGGGGCCCCCTCCTACGAGCAGTACTTC. Its protein product is CSVKGVGAPSYEQYF. The V call is TRBV29-1, the J call TRBJ2-7, with D perhaps matching TRBD1 (6 bases). The CDR3 sequence is 15 residues long. The germline V gene has CDR1 SQVTM and CDR2 ANQGSEA. The V gene lost 5 bases and the J gene lost 0 bases, with 17 bases spanning the gap.

This clonotype was seen only a few times. The J gene is TRBJ2-2, the V gene TRBV12-3 or TRBV12-4; D may be TRBD1 (5 bases). The CDR3 has 15 residues. The V and J ends lost 5 bases and 5 bases respectively, with 15 bases between them. In DNA form, the CDR3 reads TGTGCCAGCAGTATGAGACAGTTCGCGACCGGGGAGCTGTTTTTT. It translates to CASSMRQFATGELFF.

The J gene is TRBJ1-1, the V gene TRBV12-3 or TRBV12-4, with 9 bases that match TRBD1. This CDR3 spans 15 amino acids. Trimming cost V 6 bases and J 7 bases; bases outside gene matches: 12. Here the CDR3 reads CASRQQGALLGEAFF. DNA of the CDR3: TGTGCCAGCAGACAACAGGGGGCGCTTTTAGGTGAAGCTTTCTTT.

J is TRBJ2-4 and V is TRBV27; tentative D call: TRBD1 (6 bases). V lost 6 bases to trimming and J lost 3 bases, with 15 bases between them. The CDR3 runs 15 residues. Germline lookup yields CDR1 MNHEY and CDR2 SMNVEV (reference sequence). The CDR3 coding sequence is TGTGCCAGCAGCCCCGACAGGATGATCAAAAACATTCAGTACTTC. Its translation: CASSPDRMIKNIQYF.

This clonotype was found once. This chain uses TRBV24-1 with TRBJ2-2; D ambiguous. V lost 1 base and J lost 7, with 6 bases in between. Germline CDR1 KGHDR, CDR2 SFDVKD. The CDR3 has 13 residues. CDR3 residues: CATSDFRSGELFF. In nucleotides, the CDR3 is TGTGCCACCAGTGATTTTCGCAGCGGGGAGCTGTTTTTT.

CDR3: CSASSSGGRNEQYF. The CDR3 DNA follows: TGCAGTGCTTCCTCTAGCGGGGGGCGGAACGAGCAGTACTTC. The V gene is TRBV20-1, the J gene TRBJ2-7, with TRBD2 identical over 11 bases. Germline V gene data show CDR1 as DFQATT and CDR2 as SNEGSKA (reference sequence). Trimming at V came to 5 bases and at J to 5 bases, leaving 8 bases not matched to a gene. The CDR3 sequence is 14 residues long.

This clonotype was observed a few times. The chain has TRBV20-1 and TRBJ2-5, with 8 bases aligning to TRBD1. Germline trimming cut 5 bases from V and 2 bases from J; bases unmatched to any gene: 13. The CDR3 is made up of 16 amino acids. Per the germline V gene, CDR1 is DFQATT and CDR2 is SNEGSKA (reference sequence). DNA of the CDR3: TGCAGTGCTCGTGGGACAGGAATGAACCTTCAAGAGACCCAGTACTTC. It codes for CSARGTGMNLQETQYF.

The genes are TRBV10-3 and TRBJ1-5; D not resolved. The CDR3 runs to 14 residues. The germline V and J ends were trimmed by 5 bases and 7 bases, with 15 bases remaining between them. CDR1 and CDR2 from the germline V gene are ENHRY and SYGVKD. CDR3 coding DNA: TGTGCCATCAGTTTTGACGGCCTTGGACAGCCCCAGCATTTT. Amino acid sequence: CAISFDGLGQPQHF.

The chain is built from TRBV20-1 and TRBJ1-2; 7 bases map to TRBD1. Per the germline V gene, CDR1 is DFQATT and CDR2 is SNEGSKA (reference sequence). The trim removed 5 bases at V and 11 bases at J, leaving 5 bases unmatched. CDR3 length equals 10 residues. The CDR3 sequence: CSALQGLYTF. In DNA form, the CDR3 reads TGCAGTGCTCTACAGGGGCTTTACACCTTC.

The rearrangement links TRBV12-3 or TRBV12-4 to TRBJ2-5, with 11 bases matching TRBD2. J lost 4 bases, V lost 7 bases, and 17 bases had no gene match. This CDR3 has 18 residues. The CDR3 nucleotides read TGTGCCAGCACCCAAAGGGGGACTAGCGGCTCAGCTGGAGAGACCCAGTACTTC. This gives the protein CASTQRGTSGSAGETQYF.

This clonotype has more than one count but fewer than ten. This chain uses TRBV5-1 with TRBJ2-7, with 10 bases that match TRBD2. The germline gives CDR1 SGHRS, CDR2 YFSETQ. The CDR3 has 15 residues. V shed 2 bases and J 0 bases; nucleotides not matched to a gene: 2. The CDR3, as DNA: TGCGCCAGCAGCTTCGGACTAGCGGTCTCCTACGAGCAGTACTTC. Its translation: CASSFGLAVSYEQYF.

This clonotype was counted a few times. This chain uses TRBV5-5 with TRBJ1-2; the D gene is possibly TRBD1 (5 bases). This CDR3 has 15 residues. From germline, CDR1 is SGHKS and CDR2 YYEKEE (reference sequence). The V and J ends lost 0 bases and 1 base respectively, with 10 bases between them. CDR3 residues: CASSLVTEYNYGYTF. Written as DNA, the CDR3 is TGTGCCAGCAGCTTGGTGACAGAATATAACTATGGCTACACCTTC.

The sample holds a few counts of this clonotype. This CDR3 is CASGRGRDYEQYF. CDR3 sequence (DNA): TGCGCCAGCGGGCGGGGGAGGGACTACGAGCAGTACTTC. This rearrangement joins TRBV5-1 to TRBJ2-7; TRBD2 aligns across 7 bases. The V segment lost 7 bases and the J segment 3 bases; nucleotides outside the gene matches: 7. CDR3 length: 13 amino acids. Looked up from germline, CDR1 is SGHRS and CDR2 is YFSETQ.

This clonotype turned up a few times. In nucleotides, the CDR3 is TGTGCCAGCAGTTTCGGGCGGGTAATGACAGATACGCAGTATTTT. Protein: CASSFGRVMTDTQYF. The chain employs TRBV12-3 or TRBV12-4 and TRBJ2-3; a possible D gene is TRBD2 (5 bases). The CDR3 is 15 amino acids. The V and J ends lost 3 bases and 3 bases respectively, with 13 bases between them.

This clonotype turned up a few times. The chain has TRBV7-3 and TRBJ2-1, with 8 bases that match TRBD2. This CDR3 is built from 15 residues. The V gene's germline CDR1 is SGHTA and CDR2 FQGTGA. V lost 5 bases, J lost 1 base, and 4 bases stayed unmatched. Here the CDR3 DNA reads TGTGCCAGCAGCCGCGGGGGGACTTCCTACAATGAGCAGTTCTTC. Its translation is CASSRGGTSYNEQFF.

This clonotype occurred a few times. The V call is TRBV10-3, the J call TRBJ2-5, with 12 bases identical to TRBD2. The length of the CDR3 is 15 residues. Looked up from germline, CDR1 is ENHRY and CDR2 is SYGVKD. V lost 10 bases, J lost 1 base, and 7 bases stayed unmatched. CDR3 in DNA: TGTGCCACCTCGACTAGCGGGGGAACCCAAGAGACCCAGTACTTC. Its protein product is CATSTSGGTQETQYF.

This clonotype was counted only a few times. The gene calls are TRBV11-2 and TRBJ2-1; TRBD2 agrees at 13 bases. The V gene end was trimmed by 1 base and the J gene end by 1 base; junction bases not matched to a gene: 7. CDR1 is SGHAT and CDR2 is FQNNGV in the germline V gene. The CDR3 contains 19 residues. DNA of the CDR3: TGTGCCAGCAGCTTAGGACTAGCGGGGGGAGATCGGTCCTACAATGAGCAGTTCTTC. Protein: CASSLGLAGGDRSYNEQFF.

V usage is TRBV6-5 and J usage is TRBJ2-5; D gene unclear. The CDR3 runs 11 residues. Trimming pared 7 bases from V and 5 bases from J, leaving 8 bases between. Per the germline V gene, CDR1 is MNHEY and CDR2 is SVGAGI. The CDR3, as DNA: TGTGCCAGCACCCAATGGGAGACCCAGTACTTC. Amino acids: CASTQWETQYF.

The V and J genes are TRBV4-2 and TRBJ1-1, with 12 nucleotides matching TRBD1. V shed 3 bases, J shed 1 base, and the junction held 9 bases outside the gene matches. CDR1 is LGHNA and CDR2 is YNFKEQ in the germline V gene. The CDR3 has 18 amino acids. The CDR3, as DNA: TGTGCCAGCAGCCAGCGGGACAGGGGGCGCTTGGGGAACACTGAAGCTTTCTTT. Its translation is CASSQRDRGRLGNTEAFF.

This chain joins TRBV12-3 or TRBV12-4 and TRBJ2-1; perhaps TRBD2 as D (6 bases). This CDR3 has 15 amino acids. V lost 5 bases and J lost 8, with 19 bases in between. The CDR3 reads CASSHNVGGIDEQFF. CDR3 sequence (DNA): TGTGCCAGCAGTCATAACGTGGGGGGAATCGATGAGCAGTTCTTC.

This chain joins TRBV27 and TRBJ1-3, with unresolved D. V lost 4 bases and J lost 5, with 15 bases in between. The CDR3 length is 15 residues. CDR1 and CDR2 (germline): MNHEY, SMNVEV (reference sequence). The CDR3 spells CASSSTYTFRNTIYF. The CDR3 DNA is TGTGCCAGCAGTTCGACCTATACCTTTAGAAACACCATATATTTT.

The gene calls are TRBV7-8 and TRBJ2-7, with 9 bases aligning to TRBD1. Germline V CDR1 and CDR2: SGHVS, FQNEAQ. The V and J ends lost 6 bases and 3 bases, in that order; junction bases with no gene match: 9. This CDR3 is built from 15 residues. The chain's CDR3 is CASRPSRGQGYEQYF. In DNA, the CDR3 is TGTGCCAGCAGACCAAGCCGGGGACAGGGCTACGAGCAGTACTTC.